Listed below are T cell receptor beta chains from one sample, sequenced in a study of blood T cell repertoires in COVID-19. TCRdb's copy holds only in-frame clones and misses some; the assay was immunoSEQ multiplex PCR. The sample shows more than 200,000 clones, 80% to 90% of them seen only once. The sample comprised PBMCs or T cells enriched from blood (not recorded which). The receptors originated from a man younger than 40 in a cohort exposed to, infected with or recovered from COVID-19 (not recorded which). The CDR3 runs from the conserved cysteine through the conserved F or W. Fields, in order: CDR3 protein, CDR3 DNA, V gene, CDR3 length, D gene, clone size, J gene. D genes are given only for firm matches. Clone size is given for some rows only: seen once, a few or many times, or a class if the clone is expanded.

CASSPGLAGALRYEQYF,TGTGCCAGCAGCCCTGGACTAGCGGGTGCACTAAGGTACGAGCAGTACTTC,TRBV7-2,17,TRBD2,-,TRBJ2-7
CASSILAGGYNEQFF,TGTGCCAGCAGCATACTAGCGGGAGGCTACAATGAGCAGTTCTTC,TRBV6-5,15,TRBD2,-,TRBJ2-1
CASRRDAGNTIYF,TGTGCCAGCAGGCGGGACGCCGGAAACACCATATATTTT,TRBV6-5,13,-,few,TRBJ1-3
CASSFTGVPMREQYF,TGTGCCAGCAGCTTTACAGGGGTTCCCATGCGGGAGCAGTACTTC,TRBV7-2,15,TRBD1,-,TRBJ2-7
CASSRIKTGAGTDTQYF,TGTGCCAGCTCACGGATCAAGACAGGGGCGGGCACAGATACGCAGTATTTT,TRBV18,17,TRBD1,-,TRBJ2-3
CATSSTENTEAFF,TGTGCCACCAGTTCCACAGAGAACACTGAAGCTTTCTTT,TRBV24-1,13,-,once,TRBJ1-1
CASSPPGQEEAFF,TGTGCCAGCTCACCCCCGGGACAGGAAGAGGCTTTCTTT,TRBV18,13,TRBD1,-,TRBJ1-1
CSVVYFQGGLGLAHF,TGCAGCGTTGTTTACTTTCAGGGGGGTCTAGGCTTAGCACATTTT,TRBV29-1,15,-,-,TRBJ2-3
CATSDLDSSQDEQFF,TGTGCCACCAGTGATTTGGACTCATCCCAAGATGAGCAGTTCTTC,TRBV24-1,15,-,-,TRBJ2-1
CASSLAGGQSTGELFF,TGTGCCAGCAGCTTAGCGGGAGGGCAGAGCACCGGGGAGCTGTTTTTT,TRBV7-9,16,TRBD2,few,TRBJ2-2
CSASHRVVYEQYF,TGCAGTGCTAGTCACCGGGTCGTCTACGAGCAGTACTTC,TRBV20-1,13,-,-,TRBJ2-7
CASSFAGELFF,TGCGCCAGCTCGTTCGCCGGGGAGCTGTTTTTT,TRBV5-1,11,-,-,TRBJ2-2
CAISEGGINTEAFF,TGTGCCATCAGTGAGGGGGGGATTAACACTGAAGCTTTCTTT,TRBV10-3,14,-,-,TRBJ1-1
CASSPRTGLGREKLFF,TGTGCCAGCAGCCCCAGGACAGGGCTCGGGAGGGAAAAACTGTTTTTT,TRBV28,16,TRBD1,-,TRBJ1-4
CASSYPGYERTQYF,TGTGCCAGCAGTTACCCGGGATACGAGAGAACCCAGTACTTC,TRBV6-5,14,-,-,TRBJ2-5
CASSLGGYNEQFF,TGTGCCAGCAGTTTGGGAGGTTACAATGAGCAGTTCTTC,TRBV27,13,-,-,TRBJ2-1
CASSEQGDTGELFF,TGTGCCAGCAGTGAACAGGGGGACACCGGGGAGCTGTTTTTT,TRBV6-1,14,TRBD1,-,TRBJ2-2
CASSLTGYYGYTF,TGTGCCAGCAGCCTCACAGGGTACTATGGCTACACCTTC,TRBV12-3/TRBV12-4,13,-,-,TRBJ1-2
CSVDVSGLRTEAFF,TGCAGCGTTGATGTATCGGGACTGAGGACTGAAGCTTTCTTT,TRBV29-1,14,-,-,TRBJ1-1
CASSDLAGGSTDTQYF,TGTGCCAGCAGTGACCTAGCGGGAGGTTCTACAGATACGCAGTATTTT,TRBV6-4,16,TRBD2,-,TRBJ2-3
CASSYLTGGYEQYF,TGTGCCAGCAGTTACCTAACAGGGGGCTACGAGCAGTACTTC,TRBV6-5,14,TRBD1,-,TRBJ2-7
CASSPGTSGRDREQYF,TGTGCCAGCAGCCCGGGGACTAGCGGTCGGGATCGGGAGCAGTACTTC,TRBV11-2,16,TRBD2,-,TRBJ2-7
CASSFRLAGADTGELFF,TGCGCCAGCAGCTTCCGTTTAGCGGGAGCGGACACCGGGGAGCTGTTTTTT,TRBV5-1,17,TRBD2,-,TRBJ2-2
CASSLGRGWETQYF,TGTGCCAGCAGCTTAGGCAGGGGGTGGGAGACCCAGTACTTC,TRBV11-2,14,TRBD1,-,TRBJ2-5
CASSLRGGPYEQYF,TGTGCCAGCAGTTTACGCGGGGGCCCCTACGAGCAGTACTTC,TRBV27,14,-,once,TRBJ2-7
CASSLAGTWEQYF,TGTGCCAGCAGTTTGGCCGGGACTTGGGAGCAGTACTTC,TRBV27,13,-,-,TRBJ2-7
CASSYVPGGSYEQYF,TGTGCCAGCAGTTACGTTCCGGGGGGCTCCTACGAGCAGTACTTC,TRBV6-5,15,TRBD2,-,TRBJ2-7